This TCR beta chain emerged from a study of cytomegalovirus exposure and HLA in healthy donors. Study observations and caveats: The study listed around 150 cytomegalovirus-associated TCR beta chains.

In the PCR, 60 Vbeta and 13 Jbeta primers were used. Libraries were prepared by immunoSEQ multiplex PCR; TCRdb keeps only in-frame clonotypes and omits some of them. The data contain roughly 150,000 clones, roughly 80% of them singletons. V gave up 4 bases and J gave up 5 bases, with 7 bases separating them. Germline loops: CDR1 SGDLS, CDR2 YYNGEE. The CDR3 is 11 amino acids. For this clone: As yet, its antigen is unknown.

The V gene is TRBV9, the J gene TRBJ2-7; D ambiguous. The TCR originated in a man in his forties in good health and CMV-seropositive. The sequenced sample was PBMCs. The CDR3 loop reads CASSLGHEQYF. The CDR3 nucleotides read TGTGCCAGCAGCCTAGGGCACGAGCAGTACTTC. The whole variable domain, filled in from reference TRBV9 and TRBJ2-7, reads DSGVTQTPKHLITATGQRVTLRCSPRSGDLSVYWYQQSLDQGLQFLIQYYNGEERAKGNILERFSAQQFPDLHSELNLSSLELGDSALYFCASSLGHEQYFGPGTRLTVT.